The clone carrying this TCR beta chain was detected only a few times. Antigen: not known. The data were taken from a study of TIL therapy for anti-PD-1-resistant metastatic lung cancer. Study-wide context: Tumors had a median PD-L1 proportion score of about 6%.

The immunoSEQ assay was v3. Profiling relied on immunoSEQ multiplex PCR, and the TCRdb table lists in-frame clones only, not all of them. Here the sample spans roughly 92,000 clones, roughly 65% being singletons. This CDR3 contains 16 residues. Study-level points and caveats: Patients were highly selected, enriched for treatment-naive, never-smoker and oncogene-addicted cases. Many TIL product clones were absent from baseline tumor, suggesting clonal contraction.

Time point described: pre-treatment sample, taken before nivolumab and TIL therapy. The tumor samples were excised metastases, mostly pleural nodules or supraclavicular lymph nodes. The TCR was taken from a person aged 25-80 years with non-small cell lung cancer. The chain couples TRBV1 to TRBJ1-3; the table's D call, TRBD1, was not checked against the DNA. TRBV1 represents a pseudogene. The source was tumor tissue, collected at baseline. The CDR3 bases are TGCACCAGCAGCCAAAAGACAGGGAACTCTGGAAACACCATATATTTT. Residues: CTSSQKTGNSGNTIYF.